This T cell receptor (beta chain) was recorded in a study of cytomegalovirus exposure and HLA in healthy donors. PCR involved 60 Vbeta and 13 Jbeta primers. Some clones are missing from TCRdb's copy, which holds only in-frame ones; the method was immunoSEQ multiplex PCR. The repertoire holds 100,000 or so clones, with around 83% as singletons. Only one count was recorded for this clone. This receptor was identified in a woman in her late teens or twenties in good health and CMV-seronegative. Sequencing input: PBMCs.

CDR3 coding DNA: TGTGCCAGCAGTTTTCTACTCGGGGCTAACTATGGCTACACCTTC. It specifies CASSFLLGANYGYTF. This rearrangement joins TRBV28 to TRBJ1-2; unclear D gene. The CDR3 is made up of 15 amino acids. Germline CDR1 reads MDHEN; CDR2 reads SYDVKM. V lost 3 bases and J lost 0, with 11 bases in between.